What follows describes a single TCR beta chain. Antigen unknown. CDR3 size: 14 residues. Between the trimmed V and J ends, which lost 3 bases and 0 bases, there was a span of 3 bases. Germline lookup yields CDR1 LNHDA and CDR2 SQIVND (reference sequence). The table came from immunoSEQ multiplex PCR; TCRdb's copy has only in-frame clones and leaves some out. The sample yields about 14,000 clones, 85% to 90% seen once. The data were taken from a study of T cells in localized non-small cell lung cancer. Study-wide points: Heterogeneity remains possible, as sequencing covered one tumor region only. Across samples, adjacent lung featured a median 57 of the top 100 tumor clones. Longer overall survival was associated with a higher density of T cells in the blood. Adjacent uninvolved lung tissue had the highest T cell clonality, exceeding tumor.

The specimen comprised peripheral blood, sampled before any cancer treatment. The chain carries TRBV19 and TRBJ2-6, with D uncertain. The TCR comes from a woman aged 35-75 years with stage I lung adenocarcinoma. Written as DNA, the CDR3 is TGTGCCAGTAGTATGATCTCTGGGGCCAACGTCCTGACTTTC. Amino acids: CASSMISGANVLTF. The full variable domain, in which reference TRBV19 and TRBJ2-6 provide the parts outside the CDR3, is DGGITQSPKYLFRKEGQNVTLSCEQNLNHDAMYWYRQDPGQGLRLIYYSQIVNDFQKGDIAEGYSVSREKKESFPLTVTSAQKNPTAFYLCASSMISGANVLTFGAGSRLTVL.